This T cell receptor (beta chain) was profiled in a study of T cells after yellow fever vaccination. TCRdb processed the 5' RACE reads anew with MiXCR; each CDR3 protein has one entry. The sample records about 510,000 distinct CDR3 sequences, just over 20% being singletons. General study points: The booster response re-showed most primary clones: approximately 97% CD4, almost 90% CD8.

As concerns this clonotype: Its target is unknown.

Source: PBMCs, taken roughly 20 days after the first yellow fever vaccination. The sequence derives from a man aged 18 to 30 who received the YFV17D yellow fever vaccine.

DNA of the CDR3: TGCAGCGCCGTAAAGCGGGCCAAAGGAGAGACCCAGTACTTC. The encoded protein is CSAVKRAKGETQYF. The chain has TRBV29-1 and TRBJ2-5, with D perhaps TRBD2 (6 bases). CDR1 is SQVTM, CDR2 ANQGSEA, per germline. The length of the CDR3 is 14 residues. V lost 7 bases to trimming and J lost 4 bases, with 19 bases between them.